Described below is a single TCR beta chain sequence and its context. There are many counts of this clonotype. Its recognized antigen is unknown. There are no base qualities to consult, and no much larger clone falls within one base. This sample was taken from a study of HIV-infected patients and healthy controls (dated by TCRdb to the mid-2010s). With regard to the full study: The study asked whether deep sequencing of the TCR repertoire from small blood samples of HIV patients could detect immune perturbation and reconstitution. Summary of the overall study and its limitations: Unequal numbers of distinct sequences between patients and controls complicated comparisons, and size-matching overweighted rare events from HIV-infected data. The apparent post-therapy recovery of the Gini index in HIV-infected patients was not reproduced in size-matched repertoire data. A major limit on how widely the findings apply, in the view of the authors, was that only sixteen HIV-infected individuals were processed. Significantly higher mean Gini indices were seen in HIV-infected repertoires than in controls, possibly reflecting oligoclonality. Healthy controls shared more CDR3s between individuals than HIV+ patients, by Jaccard index and by count of highly shared sequences. HLA typing of donors was not performed in the study. Roughly threefold more distinct CDR3s and higher Shannon diversity were observed in healthy control repertoires than in untreated HIV+ repertoires. Sequencing depth was restricted by the use of whole blood, which also prevented the dynamics of distinct T-cell subpopulations from being separated. The pairing of alpha and beta chains was not determined in the samples. Alpha-chain CDR3s from MAIT cells occurred at high frequency in healthy controls but were severely depleted in HIV+ repertoires. Compared with controls, HIV-infected patients showed significantly different mean usage of eight alpha and eight beta V genes. During therapy, a significant decrease in frequency was seen for HIV-associated CDR3s, whereas no significant change was found for CMV-associated CDR3s, although most of them became more frequent. Slight age and sex profile differences between the study cohorts did not explain the observed diversity differences.

Whole blood was used without cell fractionation, so all unsorted peripheral T cells were reflected in the repertoire. As controls, ten uninfected healthy donors were sampled, and four of those donors gave samples twice, approximately 3 months apart. A roughly 2.7 ml sample of peripheral blood was drawn into Tempus tubes for RNA extraction. Residual genomic DNA was removed with the TURBO-DNase kit and globin mRNA was depleted with GLOBINclear. Reverse transcription of around 450 ng RNA was performed with SuperScript III using primers directed against the alpha and beta constant regions. Alpha and beta chain libraries were generated separately via chain-specific third strand synthesis with multiplexing indices. The protocol used a single primer pair to amplify all rearrangements within a chain, which avoided primer bias, and attached molecular barcodes to each cDNA molecule. T4 RNA Ligase 1 joined purified cDNA to a 5' RACE adapter that carried a random hexamer and the SP2 sequencing primer site. Second strand synthesis was performed with Phusion polymerase and primed from the SP2 site, and slow temperature ramps were applied to favor optimal annealing. Each molecule's 12-nucleotide barcode consisted of two random hexamer sequences, both added before amplification and joined together. A short first PCR added P5 and P7 adapter elements plus a second index, followed by an approximately 24-cycle amplification PCR with P5s and P7 primers. In total the libraries went through about 25 PCR cycles, after which the libraries were quantified on a Qubit, sized on a Bioanalyzer, and diluted to approximately 4 nM. Normalized libraries were sequenced on an Illumina MiSeq with 2 x 250 paired-end kits. Reverse transcription reactions underwent purification over MinElute columns, with elution into 9.5 to 10 ul Tris-Cl. The adapter ligations were run for roughly 25 hours at 16 degrees C, and AMPure XP beads at a 1:1 ratio were afterwards used to clean them. On the study's bioinformatics: A modified Decombinator processed the demultiplexed FASTQ files and output V, J, insert and barcode information. Sequences that shared a barcode but differed from the dominant sequence were treated as errors and discarded, and barcodes were clustered at Levenshtein distance 3 and counted to estimate the original cDNA molecules. Downstream analyses used R packages ineq, vegan, igraph and RCytoscape, with IMGT nomenclature and CDR3 definitions. V gene usage was computed over distinct sequences, each TCR counted once to avoid skew from clonal expansion. Similarity networks connected unique CDR3 amino acid sequences within a donor whenever two sequences differed by a single Levenshtein edit. The authors compiled published HIV-specific CDR3s (roughly 100 alpha, approximately 700 beta) and CMV-specific CDR3s (approximately 13 alpha, roughly 250 beta) and searched for them in the repertoires. Random subsampling to size-matched repertoires demonstrated that the decreased diversity in patients did not result from their lower sequence numbers. TCRdb applied fastp at Q25 and MiXCR to the public reads, then kept only in-frame beta chains. Rows are combined by CDR3 protein, so each entry shows the most common genes and DNA. The V and J calls, along with clone size, are taken from TCRdb and not from the paper's own processing. The sample data list 15,000 to 20,000 distinct CDR3 sequences, and 10% to 15% of these were observed just once. Roughly 10% of the sample comes from the top ten.

The source is an adult in good health. Sequencing input: blood.

The DNA reads TGCGCCAGCAGCTTGGGACAGGGGGCCATAGAGACCCAGTACTTC. The encoded protein is CASSLGQGAIETQYF. The rearranged segments are TRBV5-1 and TRBJ2-5; 10 junctional bases match TRBD1. From a lookup of the germline V gene, CDR1 and CDR2 are SGHRS and YFSETQ. The germline V and J ends show losses of 0 bases and 4 bases respectively, and no gene match explains 3 bases of the junction. Spanning cysteine to phenylalanine, the CDR3 consists of 15 amino acids. The read is trimmed to its CDR3 DNA, 45 bases read in frame from base 1.